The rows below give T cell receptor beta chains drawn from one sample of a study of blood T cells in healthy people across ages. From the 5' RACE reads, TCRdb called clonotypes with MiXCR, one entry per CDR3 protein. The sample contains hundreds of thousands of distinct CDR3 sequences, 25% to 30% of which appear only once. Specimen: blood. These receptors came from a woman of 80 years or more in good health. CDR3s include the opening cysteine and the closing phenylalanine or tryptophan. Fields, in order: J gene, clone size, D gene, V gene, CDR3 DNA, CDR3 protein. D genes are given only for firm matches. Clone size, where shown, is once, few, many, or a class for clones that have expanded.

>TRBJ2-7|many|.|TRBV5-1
TGCGCCAGCAGCTTGGCCAAATGGGACGAGCAGTACTTC
CASSLAKWDEQYF
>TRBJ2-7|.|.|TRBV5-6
TGTGCCAGCAGTTTTCCAGCGCGCGAGCAGTACTTC
CASSFPAREQYF
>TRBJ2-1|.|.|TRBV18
TGTGTCAGCTCACCCTCACAGGACAATGAGCAGTTCTTC
CVSSPSQDNEQFF
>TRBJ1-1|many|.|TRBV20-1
TGCAGTGCAACTACAGGAGGCTTAGAACAGAACACTGAAGCTTTCTTT
CSATTGGLEQNTEAFF
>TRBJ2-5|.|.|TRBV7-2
TGTGCCAGCAGCTCCCCTCGGAATTTCGAGACCCAGTACTTC
CASSSPRNFETQYF
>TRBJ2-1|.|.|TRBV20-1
TGCAGTGCTAAACCCGGTACTAGGGGTAATGAGCAGTTCTTC
CSAKPGTRGNEQFF
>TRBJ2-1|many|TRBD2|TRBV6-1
TGTGCCAGCGTTCGCAGGGTGGATATGGGAGGGAATGAGCAGTTCTTC
CASVRRVDMGGNEQFF
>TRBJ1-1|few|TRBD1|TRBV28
TGTGCCAGCAATTTATACCAGGGGGCAAACACTGAAGCTTTCTTT
CASNLYQGANTEAFF
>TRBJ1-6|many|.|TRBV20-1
TGCAGTGCTAGGGGAGGGGGGGATTCACCCCTCCACTTT
CSARGGGDSPLHF
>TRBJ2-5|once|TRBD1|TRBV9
TGTGCCAGCAGCGCCCTCTCAGGGGGCTGGGAGCAGTACTTC
CASSALSGGWEQYF
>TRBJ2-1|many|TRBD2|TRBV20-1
TGCAGTGTTGCCCCGGGACTAGCGGGGAGTGAGCAGTTCTTC
CSVAPGLAGSEQFF
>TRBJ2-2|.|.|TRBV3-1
TGTGCCAGCAGCCCCCGACTGCTCACCGGGGAGCTGTTTTTT
CASSPRLLTGELFF
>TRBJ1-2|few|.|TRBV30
TGTGCCTGGAGTTCACGGAGTAACTATGGCTACACCTTC
CAWSSRSNYGYTF
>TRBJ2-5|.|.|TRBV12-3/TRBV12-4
TGTGCCAGCAGGGGGGGCATTTTGGCCCTAGAGACCCAGTACTTC
CASRGGILALETQYF
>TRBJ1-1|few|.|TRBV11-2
TGTGCCAGCAGCTTAGATGGGGGTATGAACACTGAAGCTTTCTTT
CASSLDGGMNTEAFF
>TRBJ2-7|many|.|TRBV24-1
TGTGCCACCAGTGATTTAGGAATCCCCTACGAGCAGTACTTC
CATSDLGIPYEQYF
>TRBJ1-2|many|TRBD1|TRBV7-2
TGTGCCAGCAGCTTAGCCGACAGGGGGGATGGCTACACCTTC
CASSLADRGDGYTF
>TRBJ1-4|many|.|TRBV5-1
TGCGCCAGCAGCACCCAAGGGACGGAGAATGAAAAACTGTTTTTT
CASSTQGTENEKLFF
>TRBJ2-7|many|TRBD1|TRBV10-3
TGTGCCATCAGTGAGACCTCCGGGACAGGGGTGCCGTGGAGCTACGAGCAGTACTTC
CAISETSGTGVPWSYEQYF
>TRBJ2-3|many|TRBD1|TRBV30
TGTGCCTGGAGTGTAGGGGGCCTAACAGATACGCAGTATTTT
CAWSVGGLTDTQYF
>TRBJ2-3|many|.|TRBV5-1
TGCGCCAGCAGCTTGGCATTAGGAGATACGCAGTATTTT
CASSLALGDTQYF
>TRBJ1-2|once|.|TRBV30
TGTGCCTGGGCCTACAGGGTTAGGTACACCTTC
CAWAYRVRYTF
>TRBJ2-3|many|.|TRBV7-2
TGTGCCAGCAGCCTCCGGAGCAGACTTTCCACAGATACGCAGTATTTT
CASSLRSRLSTDTQYF
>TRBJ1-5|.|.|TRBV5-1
TGCGCCAGCTCGCAGAACAGTGGAATCGATCAGCCCCAGCATTTT
CASSQNSGIDQPQHF
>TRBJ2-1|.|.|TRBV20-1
TGCAGTGCAGCGGCCTCAAGAGGCGGATACTCGTACAATGAGCAGTTCTTC
CSAAASRGGYSYNEQFF
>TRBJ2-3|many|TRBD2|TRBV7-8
TGTGCCAGCAGCAAGAACAGCGGGGGATTTGGGAGCACAGATACGCAGTATTTT
CASSKNSGGFGSTDTQYF
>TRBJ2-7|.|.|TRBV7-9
TGTGCCAGCAGCTCTACCCTAACGGACGTTCGCTCCTACGAGCAGTACTTC
CASSSTLTDVRSYEQYF
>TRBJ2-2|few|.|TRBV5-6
TGTGCCAGCAGCTTGGTCCAGAGGGTGACCGGGGAGCTGTTTTTT
CASSLVQRVTGELFF
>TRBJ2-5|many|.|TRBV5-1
TGCGCCAGCAGCCCGGGACTGCTACAAGAGACCCAGTACTTC
CASSPGLLQETQYF
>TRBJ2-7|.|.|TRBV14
TGTGCCAGCAGCCATTTAGCCAGGGAGTACGAGCAGTACTTC
CASSHLAREYEQYF
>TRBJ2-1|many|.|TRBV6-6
TGTGCCAGCAGTTACTCCGAAACTCAGGGCAATGAGCAGTTCTTC
CASSYSETQGNEQFF
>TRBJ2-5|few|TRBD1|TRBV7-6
TGTGCCAGCAGCCTGGGGACTGTGGGACAGGGCGGGTCCCAGTACTTC
CASSLGTVGQGGSQYF
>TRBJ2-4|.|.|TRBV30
TGTGCCTGGAGTGTAAACGGGGCAAGGGTCGGGCAGTACTTC
CAWSVNGARVGQYF
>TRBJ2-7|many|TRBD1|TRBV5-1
TGCGCCAGCAACCCTTCCCTAGGGACAGGGGGAAACGAGCAGTACTTC
CASNPSLGTGGNEQYF
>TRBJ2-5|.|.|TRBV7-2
TGTGCCAGCAGCCCTTACGAGGGGTACGGGCAGTACTTC
CASSPYEGYGQYF
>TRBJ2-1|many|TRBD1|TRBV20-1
TGCAGTGCCAAAGGGGACAGGCCTGAGCTCTCCTACAATGAGCAGTTCTTC
CSAKGDRPELSYNEQFF
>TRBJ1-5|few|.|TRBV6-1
TGTGCCAGCAGTGACTGGGGAGGAAATCAGCCCCAGCATTTT
CASSDWGGNQPQHF
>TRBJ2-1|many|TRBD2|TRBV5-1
TGCGCCAGCAGCGGAATTAGTAAACTAGCGGGGGGGACCCGCTCCTACAATGAGCAGTTCTTC
CASSGISKLAGGTRSYNEQFF
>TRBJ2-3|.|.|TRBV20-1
TGCAGTGCGGAGGACCCGGCGGCAGATACGCAGTATTTT
CSAEDPAADTQYF
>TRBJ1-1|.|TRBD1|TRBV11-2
TGTGCCAGCAGCCCCGGGACAGGGTTTCCTGAAGCTTTCTTT
CASSPGTGFPEAFF
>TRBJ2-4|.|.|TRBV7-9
TGTGCCAGCAGCTTATGGGGCCAGGAGCTAGCCAAAAACATTCAGTACTTC
CASSLWGQELAKNIQYF
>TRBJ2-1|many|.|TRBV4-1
TGCGCCAGCAGCCAAGATAGGGGGGGGGCCTACAATGAGCAGTTCTTC
CASSQDRGGAYNEQFF
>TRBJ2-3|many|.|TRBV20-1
TGCAGTGCTAGAGTCCGGGGGCGATACACAGATACGCAGTATTTT
CSARVRGRYTDTQYF